A selection of T cell receptor beta chains follows, all from one sample in a study of blood T cell repertoires in COVID-19. Clones were read by immunoSEQ multiplex PCR, and TCRdb kept only the in-frame ones, dropping some. In the table there are about 81,000 clones, 80% to 90% of which are singletons. The material sequenced was peripheral blood. Every receptor here comes from a woman of 80 years or more with acute or convalescent COVID-19. Each CDR3 is given with its conserved first and last residue. The D gene is left open where the match is weak. The listing skips clone size in some rows; elsewhere it reads once, few, many or a size class.

clone size | J gene | V gene | D gene | CDR3 protein | CDR3 DNA
NA | TRBJ1-5 | TRBV6-5 | NA | CASTEGGNQPQHF | TGTGCCAGCACCGAGGGGGGGAATCAGCCCCAGCATTTT
NA | TRBJ2-7 | TRBV16 | TRBD1 | CASSQSTGTGGNEQYF | TGTGCCAGCAGCCAATCGACCGGGACAGGGGGCAACGAGCAGTACTTC
NA | TRBJ2-2 | TRBV13 | NA | CASSLRQFTGELFF | TGTGCCAGCAGCTTACGACAGTTCACCGGGGAGCTGTTTTTT
NA | TRBJ2-1 | TRBV5-1 | NA | CASSLESGSYNEQFF | TGCGCCAGCAGCTTGGAAAGCGGGTCCTACAATGAGCAGTTCTTC
NA | TRBJ1-2 | TRBV7-9 | TRBD1 | CASSFLITGGYGYTF | TGTGCCAGCAGCTTCCTAATCACAGGGGGGTATGGCTACACCTTC
NA | TRBJ1-3 | TRBV5-1 | TRBD1 | CASSPGQGANTIYF | TGCGCCAGCAGCCCCGGACAGGGGGCAAACACCATATATTTT
NA | TRBJ2-5 | TRBV5-1 | NA | CASSPPGTPGETQYF | TGCGCCAGCAGCCCGCCGGGGACACCAGGAGAGACCCAGTACTTC
NA | TRBJ1-4 | TRBV15 | NA | CATSRGGMWGATNEKLFF | TGTGCCACCAGCAGAGGCGGTATGTGGGGCGCAACTAATGAAAAACTGTTTTTT
once | TRBJ1-2 | TRBV9 | NA | CASQGLSSNYGYTF | TGTGCCAGCCAAGGACTATCTAGTAACTATGGCTACACCTTC
NA | TRBJ2-7 | TRBV5-4 | NA | CASSLGPWQDEQYF | TGTGCCAGCAGCTTGGGCCCGTGGCAAGACGAGCAGTACTTC
NA | TRBJ2-4 | TRBV14 | TRBD1 | CASSQYGQGLVKNIQYF | TGTGCCAGCAGCCAATACGGACAGGGCCTAGTCAAAAACATTCAGTACTTC
once | TRBJ1-1 | TRBV30 | NA | CAWSVQVRGKAFF | TGTGCCTGGAGTGTACAGGTTAGGGGGAAAGCTTTCTTT
NA | TRBJ1-2 | TRBV6-5 | NA | CASTPGVGYTF | TGTGCCAGCACCCCAGGGGTTGGCTACACCTTC